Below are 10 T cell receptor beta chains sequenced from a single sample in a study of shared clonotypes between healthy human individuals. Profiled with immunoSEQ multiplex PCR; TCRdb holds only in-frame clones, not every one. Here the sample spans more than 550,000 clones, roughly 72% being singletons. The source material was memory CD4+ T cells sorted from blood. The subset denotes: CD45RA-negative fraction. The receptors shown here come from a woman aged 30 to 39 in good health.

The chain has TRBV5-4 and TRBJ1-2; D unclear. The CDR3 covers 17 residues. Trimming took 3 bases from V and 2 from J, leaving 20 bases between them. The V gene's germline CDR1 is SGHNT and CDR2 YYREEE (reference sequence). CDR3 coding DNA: TGTGCCAGCAGCTGGAGGGTGAGCAGTTTAGAAAACTATGGCTACACCTTC. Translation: CASSWRVSSLENYGYTF.

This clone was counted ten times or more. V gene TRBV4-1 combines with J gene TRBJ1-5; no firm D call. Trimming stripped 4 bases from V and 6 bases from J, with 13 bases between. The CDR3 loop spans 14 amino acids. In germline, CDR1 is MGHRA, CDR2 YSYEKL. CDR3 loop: CASSRTIGSQPQHF. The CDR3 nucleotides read TGCGCCAGCAGCCGTACAATAGGGAGTCAGCCCCAGCATTTT.

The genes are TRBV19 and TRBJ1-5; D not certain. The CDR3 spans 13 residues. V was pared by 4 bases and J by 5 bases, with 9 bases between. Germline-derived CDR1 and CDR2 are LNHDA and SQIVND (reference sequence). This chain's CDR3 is CASSTQEHQPQHF. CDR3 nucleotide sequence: TGTGCCAGTAGTACGCAGGAGCATCAGCCCCAGCATTTT.

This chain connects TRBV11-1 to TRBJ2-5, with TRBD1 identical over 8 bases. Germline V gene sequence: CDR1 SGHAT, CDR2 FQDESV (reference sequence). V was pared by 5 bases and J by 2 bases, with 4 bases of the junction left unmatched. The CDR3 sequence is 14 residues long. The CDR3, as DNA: TGTGCCAGCAGCCTCAACAGGGGGCAAGAGACCCAGTACTTC. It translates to CASSLNRGQETQYF.

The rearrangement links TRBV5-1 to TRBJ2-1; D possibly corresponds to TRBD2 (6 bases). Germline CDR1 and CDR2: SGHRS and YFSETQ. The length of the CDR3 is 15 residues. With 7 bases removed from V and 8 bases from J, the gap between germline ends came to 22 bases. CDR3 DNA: TGCGCCAGCTCCCCGCCGTTGGAGGGAATACATGAGCAGTTCTTC. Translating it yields CASSPPLEGIHEQFF.

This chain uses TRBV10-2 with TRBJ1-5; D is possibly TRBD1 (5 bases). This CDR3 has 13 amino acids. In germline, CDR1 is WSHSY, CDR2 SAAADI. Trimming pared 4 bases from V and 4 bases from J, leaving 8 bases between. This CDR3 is CASSGGANQPQHF. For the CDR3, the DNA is TGCGCCAGCAGTGGAGGGGCTAATCAGCCCCAGCATTTT.

CDR3 sequence reads: CATTPGHRDTEAFF. Here the CDR3 DNA reads TGTGCCACCACCCCCGGTCACAGGGACACTGAAGCTTTCTTT. The chain couples TRBV10-3 to TRBJ1-1; a possible D gene is TRBD1 (6 bases). Trimming stripped 10 bases from V and 3 bases from J, with 18 bases between. This CDR3 comprises 14 residues. Germline CDR1 ENHRY, CDR2 SYGVKD.

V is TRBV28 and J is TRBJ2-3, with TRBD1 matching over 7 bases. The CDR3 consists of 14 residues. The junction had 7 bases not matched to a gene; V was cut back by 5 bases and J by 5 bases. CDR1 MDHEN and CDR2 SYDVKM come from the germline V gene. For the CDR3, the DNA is TGTGCCAGCAGTACCACAGGGGAAGAAGATACGCAGTATTTT. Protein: CASSTTGEEDTQYF.

The DNA of the CDR3 is TGTGCCAGCTCGGCGGGACAGGGGTCTTACGAGCAGTACTTC. Protein: CASSAGQGSYEQYF. The V call is TRBV5-6, the J call TRBJ2-7; TRBD1 aligns across 10 bases. The V segment lost 7 bases and the J segment 4 bases; nucleotides outside the gene matches: 8. CDR3 size: 14 residues. Germline V CDR1 and CDR2: SGHDT, YYEEEE.

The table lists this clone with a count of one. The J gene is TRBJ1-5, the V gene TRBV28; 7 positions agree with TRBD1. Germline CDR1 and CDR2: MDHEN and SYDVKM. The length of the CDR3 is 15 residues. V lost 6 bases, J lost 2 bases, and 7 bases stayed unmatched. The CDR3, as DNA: TGTGCCAGCAGCCAGGGGGGGGCTGGCAATCAGCCCCAGCATTTT. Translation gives CASSQGGAGNQPQHF.